What follows are 12 T cell receptor beta chains derived from one specimen sequenced in a study of T cells of healthy individuals. TCRdb passed the 5' RACE reads through MiXCR, listing each CDR3 protein once. Of about 57,000 distinct CDR3 sequences in the sample, 16% are singletons; the top ten hold around 5%. All receptors come from a human donor in good health.

The V and J genes are TRBV12-5 and TRBJ2-5; D possibly corresponds to TRBD2 (5 bases). V was trimmed by 7 bases and J by 8 bases, leaving 17 bases between them. Germline V gene sequence: CDR1 LGHNT, CDR2 FRNRAP. The CDR3 runs to 13 residues. CDR3 sequence (DNA): TGTGCTAGTGCCCCCTATGGAGGCGGCACCCAGTACTTC. Amino acid sequence: CASAPYGGGTQYF.

There are a few counts of this clonotype. This rearrangement joins TRBV20-1 to TRBJ1-2; the D gene is possibly TRBD1 (5 bases). CDR3 length: 12 residues. V shed 6 bases and J shed 9 bases, with 17 bases lying between them. Per the germline V gene, CDR1 is DFQATT and CDR2 is SNEGSKA (reference sequence). CDR3 residues: CSAEDTLGSYTF. CDR3 nucleotides: TGCAGTGCCGAGGACACCCTCGGGAGCTACACCTTC.

This clonotype was recorded many times. The chain recombines TRBV19 with TRBJ1-5; D may be TRBD1 (5 bases). Per the germline V gene, CDR1 is LNHDA and CDR2 is SQIVND (reference sequence). Between the trimmed V and J ends, which lost 3 bases and 5 bases, there was a span of 11 bases. This CDR3 region has 14 residues. The CDR3 sequence is CASSIPEGHQPQHF. Written as DNA, the CDR3 is TGTGCCAGTAGTATTCCAGAGGGACATCAGCCCCAGCATTTT.

This clonotype was seen many times. The V gene is TRBV30, the J gene TRBJ2-7, with 13 bases that match TRBD2. The CDR3 is 21 amino acids. The trim removed 5 bases at V and 6 bases at J, leaving 28 bases unmatched. Germline V gene sequence: CDR1 GTSNPN, CDR2 SVGIG (reference sequence). The CDR3, as DNA: TGTGCCTGGTCCCCCCCGTTGGGCAGGCGAACTAGCGGGAGGGCCTATTCCGAGCAGTACTTC. This gives the protein CAWSPPLGRRTSGRAYSEQYF.

This clonotype was observed many times. The CDR3 nucleotides read TGTGCCAGCAGCTCCGGAACCTACGAGCAGTACTTC. Encoded protein: CASSSGTYEQYF. The chain couples TRBV7-9 to TRBJ2-7; D uncertain. The length of the CDR3 is 12 residues. Between the trimmed V and J ends, which lost 4 bases and 2 bases, there was a span of 6 bases. The V gene's germline CDR1 is SEHNR and CDR2 FQNEAQ (reference sequence).

This clonotype was counted between two and nine times. J is TRBJ2-4 and V is TRBV11-2, with D unclear. Germline V gene data show CDR1 as SGHAT and CDR2 as FQNNGV. Trimming took 0 bases from V and 10 from J, leaving 16 bases between them. This CDR3 region has 15 residues. CDR3 sequence reads: CASSLDLDALGIQYF. The CDR3 region has the DNA TGTGCCAGCAGCTTAGATCTCGACGCTTTAGGGATTCAGTACTTC.

This clonotype was found a few times. The chain has TRBV20-1 and TRBJ2-6; D possibly corresponds to TRBD2 (6 bases). Germline CDR1 is DFQATT and CDR2 is SNEGSKA (reference sequence). The CDR3 is 13 amino acids. V shed 3 bases and J shed 4 bases, with 7 bases lying between them. The CDR3 protein is CSASGRGANVLTF. The CDR3 bases are TGCAGTGCTAGCGGGAGAGGGGCCAACGTCCTGACTTTC.

The gene calls are TRBV7-9 and TRBJ2-7; 7 bases agree with TRBD1. Germline CDR1 SEHNR, CDR2 FQNEAQ (reference sequence). The CDR3 has 12 residues. V lost 7 bases and J lost 5; bases outside the gene matches: 5. The CDR3 sequence is CASTLTGDEQYF. Here the CDR3 DNA reads TGTGCCAGCACCCTAACAGGGGACGAGCAGTACTTC.

On this clonotype itself: A much bigger clone sits one base away, suggesting this may be a read error. This chain connects TRBV5-1 to TRBJ1-1; D uncertain. The CDR3 is made up of 11 amino acids. Trimming left V 4 bases short and J 7 bases short, with 8 bases between. Per the germline V gene, CDR1 is SGHRS and CDR2 is YFSETQ. CDR3 in amino acids: CASSRQCEAFF. CDR3 sequence (DNA): TGCGCCAGCAGCCGACAATGTGAAGCTTTCTTT.

In its sample, this clonotype was seen many times. V gene TRBV7-6 combines with J gene TRBJ1-4; D not resolved. Trimming left V 2 bases short and J 3 bases short, with 7 bases between. CDR1 SGHVS and CDR2 FNYEAQ come from the germline V gene. The CDR3 contains 14 residues. CDR3 in DNA: TGTGCCAGCAGCTTACTGTCTTCTAATGAAAAACTGTTTTTT. This sequence encodes CASSLLSSNEKLFF.

The chain has TRBV11-2 and TRBJ2-2; D not resolved. The germline CDR1 and CDR2 sequences are SGHAT and FQNNGV. This CDR3 has 14 amino acids. V was shortened by 5 bases and J by 1 base, with 8 bases between the two germline ends. CDR3 residues: CASSVTGNTGELFF. Written as DNA, the CDR3 is TGTGCCAGCAGCGTGACTGGGAACACCGGGGAGCTGTTTTTT.

The gene calls are TRBV7-3 and TRBJ2-3; maybe TRBD1 (5 bases). V was clipped by 5 bases and J by 2 bases, with 14 bases between them. Germline V lookup: CDR1 SGHTA, CDR2 FQGTGA. The CDR3 is 15 amino acids. In DNA form, the CDR3 reads TGTGCCAGCAGCCCTAGTGGACACCACACAGATACGCAGTATTTT. It is translated as CASSPSGHHTDTQYF.